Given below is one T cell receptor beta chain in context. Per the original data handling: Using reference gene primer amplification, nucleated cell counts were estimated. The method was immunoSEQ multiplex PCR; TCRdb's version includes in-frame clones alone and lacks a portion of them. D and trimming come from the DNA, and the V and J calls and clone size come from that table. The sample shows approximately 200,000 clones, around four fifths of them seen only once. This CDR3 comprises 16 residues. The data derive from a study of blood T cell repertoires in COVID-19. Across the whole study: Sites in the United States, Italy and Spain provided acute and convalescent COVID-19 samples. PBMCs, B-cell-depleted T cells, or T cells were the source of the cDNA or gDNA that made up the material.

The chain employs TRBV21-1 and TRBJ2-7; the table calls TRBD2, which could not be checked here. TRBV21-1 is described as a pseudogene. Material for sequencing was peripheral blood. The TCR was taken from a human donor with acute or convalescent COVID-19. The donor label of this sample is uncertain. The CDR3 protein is CASSKHLASFSNEQYF. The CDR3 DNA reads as TGTGCCAGCAGCAAACACCTTGCGTCGTTTAGTAACGAGCAGTACTTC.